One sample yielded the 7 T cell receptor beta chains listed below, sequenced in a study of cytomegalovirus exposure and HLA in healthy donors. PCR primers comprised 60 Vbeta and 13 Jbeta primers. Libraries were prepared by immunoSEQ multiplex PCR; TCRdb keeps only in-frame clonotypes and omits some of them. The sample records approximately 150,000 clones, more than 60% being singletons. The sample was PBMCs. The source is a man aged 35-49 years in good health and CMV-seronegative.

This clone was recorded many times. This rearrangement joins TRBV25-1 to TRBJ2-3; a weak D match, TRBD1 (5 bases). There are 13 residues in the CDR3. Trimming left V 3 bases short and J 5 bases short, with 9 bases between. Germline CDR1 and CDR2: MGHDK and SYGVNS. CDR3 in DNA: TGTGCCAGCAGTGACAGGGAACGAGATACGCAGTATTTT. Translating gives CASSDRERDTQYF.

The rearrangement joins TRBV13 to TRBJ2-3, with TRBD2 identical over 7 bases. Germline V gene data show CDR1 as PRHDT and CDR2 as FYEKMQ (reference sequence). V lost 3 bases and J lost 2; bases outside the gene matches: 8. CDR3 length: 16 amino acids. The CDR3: CASSLASGGTTDTQYF. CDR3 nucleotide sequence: TGTGCCAGCAGCTTGGCCTCGGGGGGAACCACAGATACGCAGTATTTT. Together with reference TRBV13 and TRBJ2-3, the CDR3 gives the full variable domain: AAGVIQSPRHLIKEKRETATLKCYPIPRHDTVYWYQQGPGQDPQFLISFYEKMQSDKGSIPDRFSAQQFSDYHSELNMSSLELGDSALYFCASSLASGGTTDTQYFGPGTRLTVL.

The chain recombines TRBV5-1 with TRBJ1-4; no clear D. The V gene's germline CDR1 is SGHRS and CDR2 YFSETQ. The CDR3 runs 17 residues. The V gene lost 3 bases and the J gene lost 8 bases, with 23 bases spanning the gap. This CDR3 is CASSSDPPVGIIEKLFF. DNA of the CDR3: TGCGCCAGCAGCTCGGACCCCCCTGTCGGGATTATCGAAAAACTGTTTTTT.

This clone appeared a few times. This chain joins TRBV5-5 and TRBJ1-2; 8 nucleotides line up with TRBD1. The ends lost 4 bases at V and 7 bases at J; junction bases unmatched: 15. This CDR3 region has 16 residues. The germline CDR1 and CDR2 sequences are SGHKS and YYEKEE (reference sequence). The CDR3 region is CASSVYEGQGTSGYTF. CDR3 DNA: TGTGCCAGCAGCGTCTATGAAGGACAGGGTACTTCTGGCTACACCTTC.

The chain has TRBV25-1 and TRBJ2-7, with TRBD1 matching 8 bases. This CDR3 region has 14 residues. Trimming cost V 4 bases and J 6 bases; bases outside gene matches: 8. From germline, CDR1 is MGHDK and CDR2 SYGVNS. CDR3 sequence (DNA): TGTGCCAGCAGTGCCGGGACAGGAAAAGTCGAGCAGTACTTC. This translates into CASSAGTGKVEQYF.

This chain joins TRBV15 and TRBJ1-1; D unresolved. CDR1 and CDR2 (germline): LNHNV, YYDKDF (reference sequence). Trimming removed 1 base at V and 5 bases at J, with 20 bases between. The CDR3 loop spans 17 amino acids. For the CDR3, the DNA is TGTGCCACCAGCAGAGGTACAAGCGGCCAGCTTCGAACTGAAGCTTTCTTT. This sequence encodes CATSRGTSGQLRTEAFF.

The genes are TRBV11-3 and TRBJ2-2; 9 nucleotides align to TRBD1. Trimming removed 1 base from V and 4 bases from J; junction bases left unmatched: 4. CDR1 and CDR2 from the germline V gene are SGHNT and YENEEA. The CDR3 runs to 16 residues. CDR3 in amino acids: CASSLGGQGGTGELFF. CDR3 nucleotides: TGTGCCAGCAGCTTAGGGGGACAGGGCGGCACCGGGGAGCTGTTTTTT.